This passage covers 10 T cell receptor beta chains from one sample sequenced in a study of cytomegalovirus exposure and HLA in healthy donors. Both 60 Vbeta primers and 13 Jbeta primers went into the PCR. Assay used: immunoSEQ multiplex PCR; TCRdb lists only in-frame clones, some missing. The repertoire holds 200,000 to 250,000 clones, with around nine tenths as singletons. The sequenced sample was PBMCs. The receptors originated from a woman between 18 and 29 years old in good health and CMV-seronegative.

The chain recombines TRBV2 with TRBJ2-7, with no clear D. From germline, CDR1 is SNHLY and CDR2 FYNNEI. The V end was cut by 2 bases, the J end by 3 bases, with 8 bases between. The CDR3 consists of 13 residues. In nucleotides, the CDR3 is TGTGCCAGCAGTGAACCCCCACTCTACGAGCAGTACTTC. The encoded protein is CASSEPPLYEQYF. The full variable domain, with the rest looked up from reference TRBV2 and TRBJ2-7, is EPEVTQTPSHQVTQMGQEVILRCVPISNHLYFYWYRQILGQKVEFLVSFYNNEISEKSEIFDDQFSVERPDGSNFTLKIRSTKLEDSAMYFCASSEPPLYEQYFGPGTRLTVT.

CDR3 protein: CASSRSSGGSSTDTQYF. CDR3 sequence (DNA): TGCGCCAGCAGCCGATCTTCGGGGGGATCGAGCACAGATACGCAGTATTTT. The chain links TRBV4-3 to TRBJ2-3, with 7 bases fitting TRBD2. The V gene end was trimmed by 4 bases and the J gene end by 0 bases; junction bases not matched to a gene: 10. CDR3 length: 17 residues. Germline V gene sequence: CDR1 LGHNA, CDR2 YSLEER.

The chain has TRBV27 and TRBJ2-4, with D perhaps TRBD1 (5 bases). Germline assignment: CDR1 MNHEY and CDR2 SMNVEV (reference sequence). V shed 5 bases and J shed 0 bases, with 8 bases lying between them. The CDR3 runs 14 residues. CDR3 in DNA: TGTGCCAGCAGTAGGGGTCTAGCCAAAAACATTCAGTACTTC. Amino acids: CASSRGLAKNIQYF.

CDR3 protein: CASVGGSNGYTF. The CDR3 DNA reads TGCGCCAGCGTAGGCGGGTCAAATGGCTACACCTTC. The rearrangement uses TRBV5-1 and TRBJ1-2; no reliable D call. Looked up from germline, CDR1 is SGHRS and CDR2 is YFSETQ. This CDR3 comprises 12 residues. V shed 7 bases and J shed 6 bases, with 13 bases lying between them.

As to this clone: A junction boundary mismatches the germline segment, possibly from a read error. The CDR3 reads CASGTGREQFF. The CDR3 DNA reads TGCGCCTCCGGGACAGGGCGGGAGCAGTTCTTC. The chain combines TRBV6-5 with TRBJ2-1, with 9 bases aligning to TRBD1. The CDR3 covers 11 residues. Germline loops: CDR1 MNHEY, CDR2 SVGAGI.

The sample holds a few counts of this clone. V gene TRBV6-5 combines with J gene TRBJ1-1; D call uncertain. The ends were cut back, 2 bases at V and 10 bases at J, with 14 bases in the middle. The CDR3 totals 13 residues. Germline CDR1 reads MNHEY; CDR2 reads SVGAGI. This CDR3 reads CASSYDGSRRAFF. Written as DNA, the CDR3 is TGTGCCAGCAGTTACGACGGCTCGCGGCGAGCTTTCTTT.

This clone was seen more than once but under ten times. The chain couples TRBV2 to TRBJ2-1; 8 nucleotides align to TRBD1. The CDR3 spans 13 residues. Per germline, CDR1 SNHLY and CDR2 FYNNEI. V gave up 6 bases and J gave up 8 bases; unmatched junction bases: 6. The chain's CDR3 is CASRKDRDDEQFF. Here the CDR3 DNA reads TGTGCCAGCAGAAAGGACAGGGACGATGAGCAGTTCTTC.

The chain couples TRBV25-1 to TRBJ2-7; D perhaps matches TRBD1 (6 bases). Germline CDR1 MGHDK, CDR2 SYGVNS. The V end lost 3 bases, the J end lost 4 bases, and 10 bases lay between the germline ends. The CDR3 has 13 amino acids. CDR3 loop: CASSDHRVYEQYF. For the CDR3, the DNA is TGTGCCAGCAGTGACCACAGGGTTTACGAGCAGTACTTC.

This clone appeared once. CDR3 region: CASSIGSVGTRVEQYF. As DNA, the CDR3 is TGTGCCAGTAGTATAGGGTCGGTCGGGACTAGAGTCGAGCAGTACTTC. The V and J genes are TRBV19 and TRBJ2-7; TRBD2 matches 8 bases. Germline V gene data show CDR1 as LNHDA and CDR2 as SQIVND (reference sequence). With V trimmed by 1 base and J by 6 bases, 11 bases remained unmatched. CDR3 length: 16 amino acids. Drawing the rest from reference TRBV19 and TRBJ2-7, the complete variable domain is DGGITQSPKYLFRKEGQNVTLSCEQNLNHDAMYWYRQDPGQGLRLIYYSQIVNDFQKGDIAEGYSVSREKKESFPLTVTSAQKNPTAFYLCASSIGSVGTRVEQYFGPGTRLTVT.

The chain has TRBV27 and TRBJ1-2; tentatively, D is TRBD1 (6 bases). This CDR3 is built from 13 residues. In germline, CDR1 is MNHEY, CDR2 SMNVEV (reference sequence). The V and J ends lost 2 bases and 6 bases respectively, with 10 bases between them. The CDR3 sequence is CASSLGRGDGYTF. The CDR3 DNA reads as TGTGCCAGCAGTTTAGGCAGGGGTGATGGCTACACCTTC.